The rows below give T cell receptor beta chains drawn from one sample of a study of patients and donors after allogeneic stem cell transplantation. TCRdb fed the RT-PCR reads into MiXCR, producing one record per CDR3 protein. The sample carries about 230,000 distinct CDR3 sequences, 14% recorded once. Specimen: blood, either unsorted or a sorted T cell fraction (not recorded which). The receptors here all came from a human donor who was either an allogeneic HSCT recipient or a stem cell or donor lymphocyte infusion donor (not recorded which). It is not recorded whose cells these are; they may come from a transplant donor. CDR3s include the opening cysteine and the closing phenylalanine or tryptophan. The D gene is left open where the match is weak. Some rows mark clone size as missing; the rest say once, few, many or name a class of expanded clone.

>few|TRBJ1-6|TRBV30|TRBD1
TGTGCCTGCCGGGACAGCTATAATTCACCCCTCCACTTT
CACRDSYNSPLHF
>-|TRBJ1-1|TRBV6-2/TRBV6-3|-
TGTGCCAGCAGTTACGGTACAGGGCAGGGAGACACTGAAGCTTTCTTT
CASSYGTGQGDTEAFF
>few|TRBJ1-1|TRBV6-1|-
TGTGCCAGCAGTCCCCCTTCCGTGGTGAACACTGAAGCTTTCTTT
CASSPPSVVNTEAFF
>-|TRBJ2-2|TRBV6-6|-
TGTGCCAGCAGCCCCCCCTCCGGGGAGCTGTTTTTT
CASSPPSGELFF
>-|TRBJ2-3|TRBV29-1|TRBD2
TGCAGCGTTGAGGTTTTGCGGGGGTCGGGGACAGATACGCAGTATTTT
CSVEVLRGSGTDTQYF
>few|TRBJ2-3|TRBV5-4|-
TGTGCCAGCAGCTTGGACAACCGTCTCACAGATACGCAGTATTTT
CASSLDNRLTDTQYF
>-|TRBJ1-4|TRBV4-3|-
TGCGCCAGCAGCCAAGAATTCCCTCCCGCGGATGAAAAACTGTTTTTT
CASSQEFPPADEKLFF
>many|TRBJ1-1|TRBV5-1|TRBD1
TGCGCCAGCAGCCTCCATCCGGGACAGACTGAAGCTTTCTTT
CASSLHPGQTEAFF
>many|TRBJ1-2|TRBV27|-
TGTGCCAGCAGTAGAACACACGGTGGCTACACCTTC
CASSRTHGGYTF
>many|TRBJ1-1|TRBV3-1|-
TGTGCCAGCAGCCAAGCATCCGGACAGACGGTTGAAGCTTTCTTT
CASSQASGQTVEAFF
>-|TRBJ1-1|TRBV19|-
TGTGCCAGTAGTATTAGCAGGGCTGGCACTGAAGCTTTCTTT
CASSISRAGTEAFF
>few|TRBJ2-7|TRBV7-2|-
TGTGCCAGCAGCTCCCCCTCCACCTACGAGCAGTACTTC
CASSSPSTYEQYF
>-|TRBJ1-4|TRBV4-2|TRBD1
TGTGCCAGCAGCCAAGAGGGACAGACTAATGAAAAACTGTTTTTT
CASSQEGQTNEKLFF
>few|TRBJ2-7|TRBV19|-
TGTGCCAGTAGCAATGACGGGAAGATCTACGAGCAGTACTTC
CASSNDGKIYEQYF
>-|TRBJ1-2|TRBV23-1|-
TGCGCCAGCAGCCCGATCACCTATGGCTACACCTTC
CASSPITYGYTF
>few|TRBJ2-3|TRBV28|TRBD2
TGTGCCAGCAGTTTAATCTCGGGACTAGCGGATCCAAGCACAGATACGCAGTATTTT
CASSLISGLADPSTDTQYF
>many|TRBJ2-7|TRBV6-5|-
TGTGCCAGCAGTTCGATACCCTACGAGCAGTACTTC
CASSSIPYEQYF
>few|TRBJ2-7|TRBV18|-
TGTGCCAGCTCACTCAAGGGGGACTACGAGCAGTACTTC
CASSLKGDYEQYF
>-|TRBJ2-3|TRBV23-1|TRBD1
TGCGCCAGCAGTCAATTGTGGGACAGGAGCACAGATACGCAGTATTTT
CASSQLWDRSTDTQYF
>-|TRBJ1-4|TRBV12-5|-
TGTGCTAGTGGGGGACCGCGAAATGAAAAACTGTTTTTT
CASGGPRNEKLFF
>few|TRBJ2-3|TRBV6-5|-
TGTGCCAGCAGTTACGGACAGAAAGACACAGATACGCAGTATTTT
CASSYGQKDTDTQYF
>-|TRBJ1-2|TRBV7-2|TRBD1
TGTGCCAGCAGCTTGGGACAGAATTACTATGGCTACACCTTC
CASSLGQNYYGYTF
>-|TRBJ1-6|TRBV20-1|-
TGCAGTGCTAGTTTCCGGACAGAGAATTCACCCCTCCACTTT
CSASFRTENSPLHF
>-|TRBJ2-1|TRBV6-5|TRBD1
TGTGCCAGCAGTTACACGGGCACAGGGGTAGGGGGTGAGCAGTTCTTC
CASSYTGTGVGGEQFF
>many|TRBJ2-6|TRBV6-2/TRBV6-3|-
TGTGCCAGCACAAAAGGGGGGCTAGGCGGGGCCAACGTCCTGACTTTC
CASTKGGLGGANVLTF
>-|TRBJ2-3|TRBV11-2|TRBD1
TGTGCCAGCAGCTATGACAGGGGCGATACGCAGTATTTT
CASSYDRGDTQYF
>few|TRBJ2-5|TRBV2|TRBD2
TGTGCCAGCAGTTCCCGGAGGACTAGCGGAGAGACCCAGTACTTC
CASSSRRTSGETQYF
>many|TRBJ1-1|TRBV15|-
TGTGCCACCAGCAGACCTGCTAGACACGCGAACACTGAAGCTTTCTTT
CATSRPARHANTEAFF
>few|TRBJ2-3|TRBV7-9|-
TGTGCCAGCAGCTTACCCTACACAGATACGCAGTATTTT
CASSLPYTDTQYF
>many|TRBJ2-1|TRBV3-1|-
TGTGCCAGCAGCCAAGATCGGGGGCCCTACAATGAGCAGTTCTTC
CASSQDRGPYNEQFF
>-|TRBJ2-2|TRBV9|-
TGTGCCAGCAGCGCCACGGACACTAGCTTTCGATACACCGGGGAGCTGTTTTTT
CASSATDTSFRYTGELFF
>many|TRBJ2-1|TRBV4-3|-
TGCGCCAGCAGCCAAGACTACTCCTACAATGAGCAGTTCTTC
CASSQDYSYNEQFF
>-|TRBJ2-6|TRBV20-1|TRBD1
TGCAGTGCTAGAGATTACCGGGACAGGGGTACCGGGGCCAACGTCCTGACTTTC
CSARDYRDRGTGANVLTF
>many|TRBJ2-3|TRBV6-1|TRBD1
TGTGCCAGCAGCAGGGGACAGGTCGGCACAGATACGCAGTATTTT
CASSRGQVGTDTQYF
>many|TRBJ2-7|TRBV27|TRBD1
TGTGCCACCCAACAAGGGACAGGGCACGAGCAGTACTTC
CATQQGTGHEQYF
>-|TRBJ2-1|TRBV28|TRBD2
TGTGCCAGCAGTTGGGGGGGAGTTGTTGGTGAGCAGTTCTTC
CASSWGGVVGEQFF
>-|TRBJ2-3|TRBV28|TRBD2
TGTGCCAGCAGCCAACGTACTAGCGGGAGCGCAGATACGCAGTATTTT
CASSQRTSGSADTQYF
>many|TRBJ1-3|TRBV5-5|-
TGTGCCAGCAGCTTGGGAGGAAACTCTGGAAACACCATATATTTT
CASSLGGNSGNTIYF
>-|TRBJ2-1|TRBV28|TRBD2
TGTGCCAGCAGCCCCCCGGGTAGCGGGGTGAATGAGCAGTTCTTC
CASSPPGSGVNEQFF
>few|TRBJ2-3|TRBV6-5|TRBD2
TGTGCCAGCAGTTACCCCCAGTTCGGGGGGGATACGCAGTATTTT
CASSYPQFGGDTQYF
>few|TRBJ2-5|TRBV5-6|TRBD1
TGTGCCAGCAGCCGGACAGGGGCGCAGGAGACCCAGTACTTC
CASSRTGAQETQYF
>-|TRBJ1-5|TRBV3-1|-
TGTGCCAGCAGCCAAGATTTGGGGGATGACGGCAATCAGCCCCAGCATTTT
CASSQDLGDDGNQPQHF
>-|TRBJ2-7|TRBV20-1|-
TGCAGTGCTAGTTCTACCGGATACGAGCAGTACTTC
CSASSTGYEQYF
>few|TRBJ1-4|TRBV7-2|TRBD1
TGTGCCAGCAGCTTAGCGACAGGGAGTGGAAAACTGTTTTTT
CASSLATGSGKLFF
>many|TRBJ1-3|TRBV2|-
TGTGCCAGCGACCCCTCTCCCGGTTTTTCTGGAAACACCATATATTTT
CASDPSPGFSGNTIYF
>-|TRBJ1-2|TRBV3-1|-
TGTGCCAGCAGCCCAAGGGGAAGTTGGGATCTCGGCTACACCTTC
CASSPRGSWDLGYTF
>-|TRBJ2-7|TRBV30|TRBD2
TGTGCCTGGAGTGTACGGGGGGACCTCTCCTACGAGCAGTACTTC
CAWSVRGDLSYEQYF
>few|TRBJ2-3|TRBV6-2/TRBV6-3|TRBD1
TGTGCCAGCAGTTACACTCGGGACAGCCGATTTGATACGCAGTATTTT
CASSYTRDSRFDTQYF
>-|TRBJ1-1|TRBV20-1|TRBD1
TGCAGTGCTACAAACCAACAGGGGGGCAACACTGAAGCTTTCTTT
CSATNQQGGNTEAFF
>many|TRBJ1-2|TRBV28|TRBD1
TGTGCCACCAGAATCGGGACAGGGGCGAGGGGCTACACCTTC
CATRIGTGARGYTF
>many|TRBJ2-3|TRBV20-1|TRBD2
TGCAGTGCTGTTTGGTTGGCTAGCGGGGGAAGTACGCAGTATTTT
CSAVWLASGGSTQYF
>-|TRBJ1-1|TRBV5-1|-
TGCGCCAGCAGGGACCCTGGGACGGGGGGAGCTTTCTTT
CASRDPGTGGAFF
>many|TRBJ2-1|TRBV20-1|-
TGCAGTGCTAGAGATGGCCCCTCGCGCTTCAATGAGCAGTTCTTC
CSARDGPSRFNEQFF
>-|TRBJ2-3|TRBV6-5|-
TGTGCCAGCAGTTACTCGTTGGGGGGGGCTAGCACAGATACGCAGTATTTT
CASSYSLGGASTDTQYF
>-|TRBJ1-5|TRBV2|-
TGTGCCGCTGTCCCTAGGGGCTGGGTAAATCAGCCCCAGCATTTT
CAAVPRGWVNQPQHF
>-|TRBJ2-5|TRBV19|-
TGTGCCAGTAGTCCGACCGGGATCGAGACCCAGTACTTC
CASSPTGIETQYF
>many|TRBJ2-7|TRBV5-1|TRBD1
TGCGCCAGCAGCTCAAACAGGGGGCGCATGTACGAGCAGTACTTC
CASSSNRGRMYEQYF
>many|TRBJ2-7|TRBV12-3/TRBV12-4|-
TGTGCCAGCAGCAAGATCCCCCGGGAGCAGTACTTC
CASSKIPREQYF
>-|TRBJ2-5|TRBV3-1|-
TGTGCCAGCAGCCAAGTGGACGGGGGCTGGGAGACCCAGTACTTC
CASSQVDGGWETQYF
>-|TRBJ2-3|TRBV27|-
TGTGCCAGCAGTTTTTCTAGCGGCACAGATACGCAGTATTTT
CASSFSSGTDTQYF